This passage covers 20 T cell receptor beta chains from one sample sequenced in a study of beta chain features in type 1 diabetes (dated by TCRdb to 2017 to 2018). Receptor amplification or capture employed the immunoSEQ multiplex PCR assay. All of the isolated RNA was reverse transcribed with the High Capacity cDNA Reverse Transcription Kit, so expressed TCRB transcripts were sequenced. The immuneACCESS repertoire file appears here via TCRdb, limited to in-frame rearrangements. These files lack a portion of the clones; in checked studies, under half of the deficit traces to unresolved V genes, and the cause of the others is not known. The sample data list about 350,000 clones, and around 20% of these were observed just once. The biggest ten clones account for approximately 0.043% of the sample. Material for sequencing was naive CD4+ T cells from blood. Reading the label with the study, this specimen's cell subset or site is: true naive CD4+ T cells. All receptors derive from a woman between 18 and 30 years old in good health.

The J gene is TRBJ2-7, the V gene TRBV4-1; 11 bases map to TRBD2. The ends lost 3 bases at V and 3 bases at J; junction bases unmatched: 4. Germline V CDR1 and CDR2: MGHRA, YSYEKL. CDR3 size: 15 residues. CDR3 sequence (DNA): TGCGCCAGCAGCCACCCGACTAGCGGGAACTACGAGCAGTACTTC. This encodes CASSHPTSGNYEQYF.

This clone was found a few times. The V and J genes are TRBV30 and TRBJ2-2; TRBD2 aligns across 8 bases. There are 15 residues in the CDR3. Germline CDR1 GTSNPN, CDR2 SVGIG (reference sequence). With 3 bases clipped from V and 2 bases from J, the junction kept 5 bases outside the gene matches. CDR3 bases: TGTGCCTGGAGGGCCGGGACTAGAAACACCGGGGAGCTGTTTTTT. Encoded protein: CAWRAGTRNTGELFF.

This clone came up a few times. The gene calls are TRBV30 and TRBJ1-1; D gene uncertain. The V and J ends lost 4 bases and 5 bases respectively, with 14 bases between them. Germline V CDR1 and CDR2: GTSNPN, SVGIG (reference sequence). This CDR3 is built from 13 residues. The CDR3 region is CAWTAQTGTEAFF. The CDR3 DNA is TGTGCCTGGACTGCTCAGACGGGAACTGAAGCTTTCTTT.

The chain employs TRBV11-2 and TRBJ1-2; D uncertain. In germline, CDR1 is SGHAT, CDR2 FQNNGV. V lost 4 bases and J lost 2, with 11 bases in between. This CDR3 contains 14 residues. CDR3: CASSYQAGNYGYTF. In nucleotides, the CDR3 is TGTGCCAGCAGCTACCAGGCAGGCAACTATGGCTACACCTTC.

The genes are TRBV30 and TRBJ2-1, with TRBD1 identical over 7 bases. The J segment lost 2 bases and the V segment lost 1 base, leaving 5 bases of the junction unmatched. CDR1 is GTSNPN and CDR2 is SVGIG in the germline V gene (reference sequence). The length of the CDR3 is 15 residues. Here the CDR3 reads CAWSAPGQPYNEQFF. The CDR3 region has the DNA TGTGCCTGGAGTGCACCGGGACAGCCCTACAATGAGCAGTTCTTC.

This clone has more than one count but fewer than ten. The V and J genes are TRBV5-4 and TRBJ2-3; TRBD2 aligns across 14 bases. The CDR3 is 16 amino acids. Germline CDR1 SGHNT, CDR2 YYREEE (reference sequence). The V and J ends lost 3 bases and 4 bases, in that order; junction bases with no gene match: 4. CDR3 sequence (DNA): TGTGCCAGCAGCTCCTCGGGACTAGCGGGGGCAGATACGCAGTATTTT. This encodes CASSSSGLAGADTQYF.

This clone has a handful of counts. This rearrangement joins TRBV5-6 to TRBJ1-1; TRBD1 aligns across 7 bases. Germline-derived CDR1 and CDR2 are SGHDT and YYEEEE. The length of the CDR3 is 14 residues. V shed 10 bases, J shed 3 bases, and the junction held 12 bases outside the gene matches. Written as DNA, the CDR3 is TGTGCCTCCTCGGGACAGCGGGGGGACACTGAAGCTTTCTTT. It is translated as CASSGQRGDTEAFF.

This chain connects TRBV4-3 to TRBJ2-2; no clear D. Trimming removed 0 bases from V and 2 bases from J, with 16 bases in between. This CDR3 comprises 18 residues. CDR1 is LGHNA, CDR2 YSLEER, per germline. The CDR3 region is CASSQDIQRGANTGELFF. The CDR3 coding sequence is TGCGCCAGCAGCCAAGACATTCAACGCGGTGCTAACACCGGGGAGCTGTTTTTT.

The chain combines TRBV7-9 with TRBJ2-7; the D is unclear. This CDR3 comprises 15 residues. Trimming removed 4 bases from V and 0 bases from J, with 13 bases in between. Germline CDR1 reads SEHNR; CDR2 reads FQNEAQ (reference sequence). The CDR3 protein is CASSWRSPSSYEQYF. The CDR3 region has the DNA TGTGCCAGCAGCTGGCGGAGCCCTAGCTCCTACGAGCAGTACTTC.

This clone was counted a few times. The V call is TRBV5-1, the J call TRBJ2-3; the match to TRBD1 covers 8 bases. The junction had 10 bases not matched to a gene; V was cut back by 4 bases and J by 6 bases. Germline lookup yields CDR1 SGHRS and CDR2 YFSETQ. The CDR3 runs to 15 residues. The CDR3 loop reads CASSAGQGPPDTQYF. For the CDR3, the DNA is TGCGCCAGCAGCGCCGGACAGGGCCCTCCGGATACGCAGTATTTT.

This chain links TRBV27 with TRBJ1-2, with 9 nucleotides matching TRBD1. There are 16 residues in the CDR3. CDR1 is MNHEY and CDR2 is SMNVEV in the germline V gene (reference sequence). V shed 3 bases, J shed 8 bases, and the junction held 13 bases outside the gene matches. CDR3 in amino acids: CASSFLSRDRVGGYTF. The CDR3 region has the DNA TGTGCCAGCAGTTTCCTGTCCCGGGACAGGGTGGGCGGCTACACCTTC.

CDR3 region: CASGTGQGYGYTF. The CDR3 bases are TGCGCCAGCGGCACGGGACAGGGGTATGGCTACACCTTC. The chain uses TRBV5-1 and TRBJ1-2; 10 bases agree with TRBD1. This CDR3 region has 13 residues. Germline values: CDR1 SGHRS, CDR2 YFSETQ. J was trimmed by 5 bases and V by 7 bases; bases with no gene match: 5.

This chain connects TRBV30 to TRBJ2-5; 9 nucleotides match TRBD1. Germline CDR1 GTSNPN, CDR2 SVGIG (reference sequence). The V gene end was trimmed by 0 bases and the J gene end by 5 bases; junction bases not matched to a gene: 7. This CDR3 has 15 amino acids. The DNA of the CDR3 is TGTGCCTGGAGTGTAAACAGGGGGCGCGGTGAGACCCAGTACTTC. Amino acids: CAWSVNRGRGETQYF.

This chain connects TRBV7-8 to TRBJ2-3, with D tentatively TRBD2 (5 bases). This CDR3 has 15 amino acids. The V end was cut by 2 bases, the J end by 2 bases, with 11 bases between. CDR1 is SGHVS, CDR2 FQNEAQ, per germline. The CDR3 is CASSLRRDYTDTQYF. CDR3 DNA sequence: TGTGCCAGCAGCTTACGAAGAGACTACACAGATACGCAGTATTTT.

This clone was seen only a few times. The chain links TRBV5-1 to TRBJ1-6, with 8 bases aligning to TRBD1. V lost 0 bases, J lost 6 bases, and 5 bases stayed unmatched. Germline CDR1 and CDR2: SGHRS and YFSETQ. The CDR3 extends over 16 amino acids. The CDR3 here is CASSLAGGQGNSPLHF. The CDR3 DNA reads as TGCGCCAGCAGCTTGGCCGGAGGACAGGGTAATTCACCCCTCCACTTT.

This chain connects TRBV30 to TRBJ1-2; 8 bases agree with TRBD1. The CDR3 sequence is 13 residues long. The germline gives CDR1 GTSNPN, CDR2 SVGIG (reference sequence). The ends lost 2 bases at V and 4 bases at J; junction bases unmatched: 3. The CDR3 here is CAWSRTGPYGYTF. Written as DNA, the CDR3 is TGTGCCTGGAGTCGGACAGGGCCCTATGGCTACACCTTC. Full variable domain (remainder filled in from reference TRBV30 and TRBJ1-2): SQTIHQWPATLVQPVGSPLSLECTVEGTSNPNLYWYRQAAGRGLQLLFYSVGIGQISSEVPQNLSASRPQDRQFILSSKKLLLSDSGFYLCAWSRTGPYGYTFGSGTRLTVV.

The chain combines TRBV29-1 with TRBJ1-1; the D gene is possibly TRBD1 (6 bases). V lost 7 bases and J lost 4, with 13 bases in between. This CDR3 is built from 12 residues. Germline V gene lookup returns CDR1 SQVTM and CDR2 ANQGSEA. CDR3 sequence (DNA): TGCAGCGGCTACAGGGAGGGCACTGAAGCTTTCTTT. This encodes CSGYREGTEAFF.

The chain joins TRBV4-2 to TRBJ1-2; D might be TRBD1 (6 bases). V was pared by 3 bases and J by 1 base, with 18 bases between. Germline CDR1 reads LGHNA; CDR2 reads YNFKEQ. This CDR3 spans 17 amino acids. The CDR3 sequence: CASSQLMGQDLNYGYTF. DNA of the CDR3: TGTGCCAGCAGCCAGCTTATGGGACAAGACCTTAACTATGGCTACACCTTC.

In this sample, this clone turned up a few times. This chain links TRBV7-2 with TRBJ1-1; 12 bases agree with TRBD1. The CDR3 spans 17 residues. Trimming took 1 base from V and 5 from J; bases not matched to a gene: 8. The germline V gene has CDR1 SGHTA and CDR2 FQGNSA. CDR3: CASSLVGTGGVGTEAFF. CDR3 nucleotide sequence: TGTGCCAGCAGCTTAGTCGGGACAGGGGGCGTAGGAACTGAAGCTTTCTTT. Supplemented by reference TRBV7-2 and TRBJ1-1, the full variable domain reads GAGVSQSPSNKVTEKGKDVELRCDPISGHTALYWYRQSLGQGLEFLIYFQGNSAPDKSGLPSDRFSAERTGGSVSTLTIQRTQQEDSAVYLCASSLVGTGGVGTEAFFGQGTRLTVV.

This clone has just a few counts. The CDR3 region has the DNA TGTGCCAGCAGCGCAGGGCAGCCGAGGACTGAAGCTTTCTTT. This codes for CASSAGQPRTEAFF. The rearrangement links TRBV11-1 to TRBJ1-1; maybe TRBD1 (5 bases). In germline, CDR1 is SGHAT, CDR2 FQDESV (reference sequence). V lost 5 bases, J lost 5 bases, and 15 bases lay in between. The CDR3 extends over 14 amino acids. Using reference TRBV11-1 and TRBJ1-1 for the parts outside the CDR3, the full variable domain is EAEVAQSPRYKITEKSQAVAFWCDPISGHATLYWYRQILGQGPELLVQFQDESVVDDSQLPKDRFSAERLKGVDSTLKIQPAELGDSAMYLCASSAGQPRTEAFFGQGTRLTVV.